The 13 T cell receptor beta chains given below trace back to one sample, sequenced in a study of blood T cell repertoires in COVID-19. The data were produced by immunoSEQ multiplex PCR, yet TCRdb's version contains in-frame clones alone and is incomplete. The data hold about 310,000 clones, with around 90% observed a single time. The specimen sequenced was peripheral blood. These TCRs come from a man aged 50 to 60 with active or convalescent COVID-19.

This clone came up once. The chain joins TRBV20-1 to TRBJ2-3; D is undetermined. The V end lost 3 bases, the J end lost 5 bases, and 6 bases lay between the germline ends. This CDR3 has 11 residues. Germline CDR1 is DFQATT and CDR2 is SNEGSKA (reference sequence). CDR3 residues: CSASLGDTQYF. The CDR3 region has the DNA TGCAGTGCTAGCCTCGGAGATACGCAGTATTTT.

This clone was found a few times. This sequence joins TRBV5-6 and TRBJ2-2; 11 positions match TRBD1. This CDR3 region has 16 residues. Germline trimming cut 4 bases from V and 3 bases from J; bases unmatched to any gene: 5. The germline V gene encodes CDR1 SGHDT and CDR2 YYEEEE. CDR3 residues: CASSPGTGGYTGELFF. As DNA, the CDR3 is TGTGCCAGCAGCCCAGGGACAGGGGGATACACCGGGGAGCTGTTTTTT.

The chain links TRBV7-9 to TRBJ1-6; 8 nucleotides agree with TRBD1. V was clipped by 5 bases and J by 7 bases; unmatched bases: 4. Germline loops: CDR1 SEHNR, CDR2 FQNEAQ (reference sequence). The CDR3 sequence is 14 residues long. CDR3 coding DNA: TGTGCCAGCAGCCCTGACAGGGGAAATTCACCCCTCCACTTT. Amino acids: CASSPDRGNSPLHF.

In its sample, this clone was seen once. The V and J genes are TRBV11-2 and TRBJ2-1; D remains unclear. The length of the CDR3 is 13 residues. Germline V gives CDR1 SGHAT, CDR2 FQNNGV. The ends were cut back, 3 bases at V and 8 bases at J, with 11 bases in the middle. The CDR3: CASSFVRFDEQFF. The CDR3 DNA reads as TGTGCCAGCAGCTTTGTCAGATTCGATGAGCAGTTCTTC.

The chain uses TRBV5-1 and TRBJ1-2, with D possibly TRBD1 on 6 matching bases. V was clipped by 7 bases and J by 8 bases, with 12 bases between them. The CDR3 runs to 11 residues. The V gene's germline CDR1 is SGHRS and CDR2 YFSETQ. The CDR3 DNA is TGCGCCAGCGGGGACACAGGAGGCTACACCTTC. Translating it yields CASGDTGGYTF. The full variable domain, its missing parts supplied by reference TRBV5-1 and TRBJ1-2, is KAGVTQTPRYLIKTRGQQVTLSCSPISGHRSVSWYQQTPGQGLQFLFEYFSETQRNKGNFPGRFSGRQFSNSRSEMNVSTLELGDSALYLCASGDTGGYTFGSGTRLTVV.

V and J are TRBV3-1 (or the pseudogene TRBV3-2) and TRBJ2-7; TRBD2 might be the D (5 bases). The length of the CDR3 is 15 residues. Looked up from germline, CDR1 is LGHDT and CDR2 is YNNKEL (reference sequence). V dropped 1 base and J dropped 7 bases, with 17 bases sitting between them. The CDR3 nucleotides read TGTGCCAGCAGCCAAGGGTCGTGGACTGAAAGGGAGCAGTACTTC. Translated, it gives CASSQGSWTEREQYF.

The V and J genes are TRBV21-1 and TRBJ1-2; TRBD1 was called by the table and not checked on the DNA. TRBV21-1 is assigned pseudogene status. This CDR3 has 16 residues. The CDR3 loop reads CASSIPPPKGFWGYTF. In nucleotides, the CDR3 is TGTGCCAGCAGCATCCCCCCCCCGAAGGGGTTTTGGGGCTACACCTTC.

Only one count was recorded for this clone. This rearrangement joins TRBV5-1 to TRBJ2-1; D perhaps matches TRBD2 (6 bases). Trimming pared 4 bases from V and 1 base from J, leaving 12 bases between. The CDR3 is 15 amino acids. Germline CDR1 and CDR2: SGHRS and YFSETQ. The CDR3 here is CASSPISGSYNEQFF. CDR3 in DNA: TGCGCCAGCAGCCCTATCAGCGGGTCCTACAATGAGCAGTTCTTC. The whole variable domain, filled in from reference TRBV5-1 and TRBJ2-1, reads KAGVTQTPRYLIKTRGQQVTLSCSPISGHRSVSWYQQTPGQGLQFLFEYFSETQRNKGNFPGRFSGRQFSNSRSEMNVSTLELGDSALYLCASSPISGSYNEQFFGPGTRLTVL.

This chain uses TRBV6-5 with TRBJ2-3, with 11 positions matching TRBD2. Losses at the gene ends were 6 bases for V and 2 bases for J; bases not matched to a gene: 4. Germline V gene data show CDR1 as MNHEY and CDR2 as SVGAGI. The CDR3 length is 15 residues. The CDR3 is CASRVAGGLTDTQYF. The CDR3, as DNA: TGTGCCAGCAGGGTAGCGGGGGGGCTCACAGATACGCAGTATTTT.

This chain uses TRBV25-1 with TRBJ2-7; D gene unclear. The germline V gene has CDR1 MGHDK and CDR2 SYGVNS. The CDR3 is made up of 13 amino acids. The ends were cut back, 2 bases at V and 1 base at J, with 6 bases in the middle. The chain's CDR3 is CASSEPRSYEQYF. CDR3 coding DNA: TGTGCCAGCAGTGAACCCAGGTCCTACGAGCAGTACTTC.

This chain links TRBV5-4 with TRBJ2-7; 7 nucleotides align to TRBD1. Germline V lookup: CDR1 SGHNT, CDR2 YYREEE (reference sequence). Trimming removed 4 bases from V and 5 bases from J; junction bases left unmatched: 9. There are 14 residues in the CDR3. The CDR3 region is CASSAQTGTNEQYF. The CDR3 DNA sequence: TGTGCCAGCAGCGCGCAGACAGGGACGAACGAGCAGTACTTC.

The V call is TRBV5-4, the J call TRBJ2-1; TRBD1 agrees at 8 bases. This CDR3 comprises 18 residues. Germline CDR1 reads SGHNT; CDR2 reads YYREEE (reference sequence). The junction had 12 bases not matched to a gene; V was cut back by 2 bases and J by 2 bases. CDR3: CASSFRSQGEIAYNEQFF. The CDR3 region has the DNA TGTGCCAGCAGCTTCCGGTCACAGGGGGAAATAGCCTACAATGAGCAGTTCTTC. The full variable domain, rest sourced from reference TRBV5-4 and TRBJ2-1, is ETGVTQSPTHLIKTRGQQVTLRCSSQSGHNTVSWYQQALGQGPQFIFQYYREEENGRGNFPPRFSGLQFPNYSSELNVNALELDDSALYLCASSFRSQGEIAYNEQFFGPGTRLTVL.

The V and J genes are TRBV2 and TRBJ2-7, with D possibly matching TRBD2 (7 bases). With 6 bases removed from V and 6 bases from J, the gap between germline ends came to 12 bases. CDR3 size: 12 residues. Germline CDR1 and CDR2: SNHLY and FYNNEI. The CDR3 is CASRRGGPEQYF. CDR3 coding DNA: TGTGCCAGCAGGAGGGGGGGGCCCGAGCAGTACTTC.